This TCR beta chain was found in a study of control samples from healthy donors and cancer patients. This CDR3 region has 15 residues. Losses at the gene ends were 4 bases for V and 4 bases for J; bases not matched to a gene: 9. The germline gives CDR1 SGHRS, CDR2 YFSETQ. This clone was observed once. Assay: immunoSEQ multiplex PCR; the TCRdb copy retains only in-frame clones and omits some. Of around 170,000 clones listed, over 85% are singletons. The chain combines TRBV5-1 with TRBJ2-3; 7 bases agree with TRBD1. The TCR comes from a young man in good health. The sequenced material came from blood. CDR3 region: CASSPTGFYADTQYF. CDR3 bases: TGCGCCAGCAGCCCGACAGGGTTTTATGCAGATACGCAGTATTTT.